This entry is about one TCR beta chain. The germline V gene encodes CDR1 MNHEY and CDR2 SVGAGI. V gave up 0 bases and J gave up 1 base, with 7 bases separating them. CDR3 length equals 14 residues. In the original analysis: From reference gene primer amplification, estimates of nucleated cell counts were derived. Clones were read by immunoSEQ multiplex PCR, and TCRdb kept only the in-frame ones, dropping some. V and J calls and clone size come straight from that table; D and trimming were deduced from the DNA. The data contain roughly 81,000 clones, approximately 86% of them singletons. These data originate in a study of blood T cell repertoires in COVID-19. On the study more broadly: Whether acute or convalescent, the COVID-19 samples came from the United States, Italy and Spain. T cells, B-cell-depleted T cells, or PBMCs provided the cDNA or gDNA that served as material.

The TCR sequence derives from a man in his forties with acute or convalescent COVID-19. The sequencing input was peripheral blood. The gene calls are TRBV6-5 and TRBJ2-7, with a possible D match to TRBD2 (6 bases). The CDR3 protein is CASSYSGLSYEQYF. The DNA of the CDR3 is TGTGCCAGCAGTTACTCGGGACTTTCCTACGAGCAGTACTTC.